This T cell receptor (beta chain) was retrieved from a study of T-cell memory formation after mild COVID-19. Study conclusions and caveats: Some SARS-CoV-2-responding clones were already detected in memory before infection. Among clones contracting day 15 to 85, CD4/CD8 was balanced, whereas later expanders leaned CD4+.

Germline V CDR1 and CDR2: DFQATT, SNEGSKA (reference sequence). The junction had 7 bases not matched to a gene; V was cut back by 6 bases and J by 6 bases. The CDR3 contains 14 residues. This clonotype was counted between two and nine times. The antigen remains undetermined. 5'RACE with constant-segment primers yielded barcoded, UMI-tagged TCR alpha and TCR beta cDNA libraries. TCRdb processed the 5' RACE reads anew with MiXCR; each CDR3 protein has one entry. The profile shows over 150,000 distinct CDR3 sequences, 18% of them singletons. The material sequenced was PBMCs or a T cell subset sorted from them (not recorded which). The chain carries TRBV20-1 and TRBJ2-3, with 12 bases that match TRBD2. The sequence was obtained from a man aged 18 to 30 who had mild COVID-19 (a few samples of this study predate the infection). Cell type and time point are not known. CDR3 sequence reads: CSATTGTSGDTQYF. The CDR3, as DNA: TGCAGTGCCACTACCGGGACTAGCGGGGATACGCAGTATTTT.